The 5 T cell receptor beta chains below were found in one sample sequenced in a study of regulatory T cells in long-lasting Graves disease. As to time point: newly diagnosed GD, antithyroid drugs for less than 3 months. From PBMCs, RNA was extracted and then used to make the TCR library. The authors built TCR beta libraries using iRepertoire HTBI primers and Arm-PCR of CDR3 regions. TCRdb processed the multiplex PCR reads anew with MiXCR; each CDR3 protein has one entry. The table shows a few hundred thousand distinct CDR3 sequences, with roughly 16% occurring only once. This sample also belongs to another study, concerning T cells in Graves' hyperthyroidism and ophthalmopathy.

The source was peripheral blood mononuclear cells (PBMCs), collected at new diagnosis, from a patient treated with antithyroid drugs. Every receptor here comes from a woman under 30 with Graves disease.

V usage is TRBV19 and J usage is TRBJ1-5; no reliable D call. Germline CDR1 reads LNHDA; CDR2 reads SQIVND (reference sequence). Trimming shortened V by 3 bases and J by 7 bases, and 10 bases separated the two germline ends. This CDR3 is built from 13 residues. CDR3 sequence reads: CASSITALQPQHF. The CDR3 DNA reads TGTGCCAGTAGTATTACAGCCCTCCAGCCCCAGCATTTT. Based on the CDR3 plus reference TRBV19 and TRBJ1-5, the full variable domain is DGGITQSPKYLFRKEGQNVTLSCEQNLNHDAMYWYRQDPGQGLRLIYYSQIVNDFQKGDIAEGYSVSREKKESFPLTVTSAQKNPTAFYLCASSITALQPQHFGDGTRLSIL.

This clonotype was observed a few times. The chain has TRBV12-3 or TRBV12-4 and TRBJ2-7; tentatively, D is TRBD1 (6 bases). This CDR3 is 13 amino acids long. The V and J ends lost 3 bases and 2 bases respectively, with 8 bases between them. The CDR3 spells CASSFGTTYEQYF. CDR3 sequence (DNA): TGTGCCAGCAGTTTCGGGACAACCTACGAGCAGTACTTC.

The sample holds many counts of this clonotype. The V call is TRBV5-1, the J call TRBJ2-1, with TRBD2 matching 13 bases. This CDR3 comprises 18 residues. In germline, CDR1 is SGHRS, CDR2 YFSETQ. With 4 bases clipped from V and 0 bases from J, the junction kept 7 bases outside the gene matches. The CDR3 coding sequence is TGCGCCAGCAGCAAAAGACTAGCGGGGGGAAGCTCCTACAATGAGCAGTTCTTC. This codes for CASSKRLAGGSSYNEQFF.

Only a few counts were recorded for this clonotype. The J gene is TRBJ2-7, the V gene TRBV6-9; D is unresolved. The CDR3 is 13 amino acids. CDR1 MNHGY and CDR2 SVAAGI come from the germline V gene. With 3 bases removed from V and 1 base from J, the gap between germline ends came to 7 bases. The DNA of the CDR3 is TGTGCCAGCAGTTACGGCTTATCCTACGAGCAGTACTTC. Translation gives CASSYGLSYEQYF.

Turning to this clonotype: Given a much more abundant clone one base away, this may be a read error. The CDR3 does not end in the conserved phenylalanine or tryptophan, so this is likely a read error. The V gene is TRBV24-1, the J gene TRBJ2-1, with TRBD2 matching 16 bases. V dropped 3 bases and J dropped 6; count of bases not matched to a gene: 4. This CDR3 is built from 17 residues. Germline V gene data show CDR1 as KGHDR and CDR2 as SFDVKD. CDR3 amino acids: CATSDPGLAGGLNEQFL. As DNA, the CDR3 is TGTGCCACCAGTGATCCGGGACTAGCGGGAGGGCTCAATGAGCAGTTCCTC.